This T cell receptor beta chain was obtained from a study of control samples from healthy donors and cancer patients. Clones were sequenced by immunoSEQ multiplex PCR, and TCRdb holds only the in-frame ones, with some missing. The sample records roughly 200,000 clones, around 94% being singletons. Germline values: CDR1 SGHNT, CDR2 YENEEA. The CDR3 consists of 15 residues. The V end lost 1 base, the J end lost 5 bases, and 12 bases lay between the germline ends. This chain uses TRBV11-3 with TRBJ2-1, with a weak D call TRBD1 (6 bases). The TCR sequence derives from a man aged 50 to 60 in good health. The sequencing input was blood. The CDR3, as DNA: TGTGCCAGCAGCTTAGCAGGGGCGAAACACAATGAGCAGTTCTTC. Protein: CASSLAGAKHNEQFF.